These 6 T cell receptor beta chains were sequenced from one sample in a study of technical replicates of blood from several donors. Libraries were prepared by immunoSEQ multiplex PCR; TCRdb keeps only in-frame clonotypes and omits some of them. The profile shows tens of thousands of clones, 85% to 95% of them singletons. Sequencing was performed on PBMCs. The source is a human donor in good health. Some clones in this sample may be carry-over from other donors' samples.

The chain is built from TRBV4-3 and TRBJ1-1; the D gene is possibly TRBD1 (6 bases). The V and J ends lost 4 bases and 6 bases respectively, with 24 bases between them. Germline V gene lookup returns CDR1 LGHNA and CDR2 YSLEER. This CDR3 contains 17 residues. The CDR3 reads CASSRGGRGVGSAEAFF. The DNA for the CDR3 is TGCGCCAGCAGCCGGGGGGGGCGAGGGGTGGGGAGCGCTGAAGCTTTCTTT.

This clone came up once. The J gene is TRBJ2-3, the V gene TRBV15, with 12 bases aligning to TRBD1. The germline gives CDR1 LNHNV, CDR2 YYDKDF (reference sequence). There are 16 residues in the CDR3. Trimming cost V 0 bases and J 3 bases; bases outside gene matches: 1. The CDR3 spells CATSREGQGATDTQYF. In DNA, the CDR3 is TGTGCCACCAGCAGAGAGGGACAGGGGGCGACAGATACGCAGTATTTT.

V gene TRBV27 combines with J gene TRBJ1-2, with 7 bases that match TRBD1. The germline gives CDR1 MNHEY, CDR2 SMNVEV (reference sequence). The CDR3 spans 14 residues. The J segment lost 3 bases and the V segment lost 4 bases, leaving 5 bases of the junction unmatched. The CDR3 DNA sequence: TGTGCCAGCAGTTCCTTAGACAGGGACTATGGCTACACCTTC. Amino acids: CASSSLDRDYGYTF.

This chain connects TRBV7-6 to TRBJ1-1; perhaps TRBD1 as D (5 bases). The CDR3 is made up of 13 amino acids. In germline, CDR1 is SGHVS, CDR2 FNYEAQ. V was cut by 8 bases and J by 5 bases, with 15 bases left in between. CDR3: CASRWGEATEAFF. DNA of the CDR3: TGTGCCAGCCGGTGGGGGGAAGCAACTGAAGCTTTCTTT.

This chain uses TRBV7-2 with TRBJ1-5; D not certain. Germline lookup yields CDR1 SGHTA and CDR2 FQGNSA. The length of the CDR3 is 17 residues. The V and J ends lost 1 base and 0 bases respectively, with 13 bases between them. CDR3 DNA sequence: TGTGCCAGCAGCTTAGTCATGTTCGGAGATAGCAATCAGCCCCAGCATTTT. This sequence encodes CASSLVMFGDSNQPQHF.

This clone has just a few counts. This chain joins TRBV11-2 and TRBJ1-1, with 8 bases identical to TRBD1. Germline CDR1 is SGHAT and CDR2 is FQNNGV. The junction had 4 bases not matched to a gene; V was cut back by 4 bases and J by 9 bases. This CDR3 contains 12 residues. CDR3 DNA sequence: TGTGCCAGCAGCTCGGACAGGGTGAAAGCTTTCTTT. Translating it yields CASSSDRVKAFF.